The 8 T cell receptor beta chains reported below all come from one sample, sequenced in a study of CD8+CD57+ T cells in acquired aplastic anemia listed by TCRdb under 2018. Expansion of CD8+CD57+ cells had been shown by flow cytometry in the patients chosen for sequencing. The listed sequencing device is Illumina HiSeq 2000. Profiling of TCR beta VDJ combinations and CDR3 sequences used genomic DNA as the template. TCRdb redid the processing of the public reads, applying fastp at Q25 and MiXCR, and retained in-frame beta chains. Here each entry gathers all rows of one CDR3 protein and keeps the most common genes and DNA. This sample is represented by about 180,000 distinct CDR3 sequences; about 44% of them were singletons. Of the sample, approximately 12% is held by the ten largest clones. Material: sorted CD4+, CD8+, or CD8+CD57+ T cells (not recorded which) from PBMCs. The receptors were gathered from a human donor with aplastic anemia.

This CDR3 reads CASSIGQGETQYF. The CDR3 nucleotides are TGCGCCAGCAGCATTGGACAGGGGGAGACCCAGTACTTC. The J gene is TRBJ2-5, the V gene TRBV4-1, with 9 bases fitting TRBD1. The V gene end was trimmed by 5 bases and the J gene end by 5 bases; junction bases not matched to a gene: 3. This CDR3 is built from 13 residues. Germline V gene sequence: CDR1 MGHRA, CDR2 YSYEKL.

The sample holds many counts of this clonotype. This rearrangement joins TRBV7-2 to TRBJ2-1, with 10 bases aligning to TRBD2. Germline V gives CDR1 SGHTA, CDR2 FQGNSA. The CDR3 totals 16 residues. V shed 2 bases, J shed 9 bases, and the junction held 10 bases outside the gene matches. This CDR3 reads CASSLREQRGGREQFF. The CDR3 DNA reads TGTGCCAGCAGCTTAAGGGAACAGCGGGGGGGCCGTGAGCAGTTCTTC.

This clonotype was observed a few times. This chain joins TRBV10-3 and TRBJ2-3; no clear D. The V end was cut by 4 bases, the J end by 2 bases, with 10 bases between. Looked up from germline, CDR1 is ENHRY and CDR2 is SYGVKD. The CDR3 is made up of 14 amino acids. The CDR3 DNA sequence: TGTGCCATCAGTGGAACCAGTCCCACAGATACGCAGTATTTT. Amino acids: CAISGTSPTDTQYF.

This clonotype was counted at least ten times. The chain recombines TRBV4-1 with TRBJ2-1; 13 bases align to TRBD2. From germline, CDR1 is MGHRA and CDR2 YSYEKL. Trimming took 4 bases from V and 10 from J; bases not matched to a gene: 13. The CDR3 covers 17 residues. The CDR3 region has the DNA TGCGCCAGCAGCCTGAGAGGCACTAGCGGGGGGGCCACAGAGCAGTTCTTC. It is translated as CASSLRGTSGGATEQFF.

The chain recombines TRBV20-1 with TRBJ1-2; the D is unclear. The CDR3 length is 13 residues. Trimming removed 4 bases at V and 4 bases at J, with 13 bases between. Germline V CDR1 and CDR2: DFQATT, SNEGSKA (reference sequence). DNA for the CDR3: TGCAGTGCTAATCCCCTCGAGGCCTATGGCTACACCTTC. It translates to CSANPLEAYGYTF.

The chain links TRBV24-1 to TRBJ1-5; D is ambiguous. The germline V and J ends were trimmed by 2 bases and 8 bases, with 15 bases remaining between them. The germline gives CDR1 KGHDR, CDR2 SFDVKD. The CDR3 contains 15 residues. The CDR3 is CATSDSRTAVEPQHF. The CDR3 DNA reads TGTGCCACCAGTGATTCTAGGACCGCGGTTGAGCCCCAGCATTTT.

V usage is TRBV7-6 and J usage is TRBJ1-2; D is unclear. V was trimmed by 5 bases and J by 6 bases, leaving 13 bases between them. In germline, CDR1 is SGHVS, CDR2 FNYEAQ. This CDR3 is 13 amino acids long. The CDR3 coding sequence is TGTGCCAGCAGCCAACTCCAGCGGGATGGCTACACCTTC. Translated, it gives CASSQLQRDGYTF.

This clonotype was observed a few times. This chain links TRBV7-8 with TRBJ2-7; D gene ambiguous. V lost 2 bases to trimming and J lost 9 bases, with 14 bases between them. Looked up from germline, CDR1 is SGHVS and CDR2 is FQNEAQ. This CDR3 comprises 13 residues. This CDR3 is CASSLNVETWQYF. In DNA, the CDR3 is TGTGCCAGCAGCTTAAATGTTGAGACCTGGCAGTACTTC.